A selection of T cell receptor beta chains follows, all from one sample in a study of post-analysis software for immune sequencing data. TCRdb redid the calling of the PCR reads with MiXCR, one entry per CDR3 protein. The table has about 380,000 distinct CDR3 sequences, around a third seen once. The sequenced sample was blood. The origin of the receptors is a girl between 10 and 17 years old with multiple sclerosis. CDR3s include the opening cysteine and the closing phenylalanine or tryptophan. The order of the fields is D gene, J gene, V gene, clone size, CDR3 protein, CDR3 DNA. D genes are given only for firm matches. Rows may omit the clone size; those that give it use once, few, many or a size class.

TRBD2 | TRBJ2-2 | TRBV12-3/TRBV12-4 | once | CASSRKTSGGNTGELFF | TGTGCCAGCAGTCGCAAAACTAGCGGGGGGAACACCGGGGAGCTGTTTTTT
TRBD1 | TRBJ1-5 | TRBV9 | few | CASSVGQGNQPQHF | TGTGCCAGCAGCGTGGGACAGGGGAATCAGCCCCAGCATTTT
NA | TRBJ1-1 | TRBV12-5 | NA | CASGLPLTEAFF | TGTGCTAGTGGTTTGCCGCTGACTGAAGCTTTCTTT
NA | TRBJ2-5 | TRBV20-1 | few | CSARPRGGETQYF | TGCAGTGCTCGCCCGAGGGGGGGGGAGACCCAGTACTTC
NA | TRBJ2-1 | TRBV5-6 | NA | CASSLGTLSNEQFF | TGTGCCAGCAGCTTGGGGACGCTAAGCAATGAGCAGTTCTTC
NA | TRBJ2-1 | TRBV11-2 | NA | CASSPAGTYNEQFF | TGTGCCAGCAGCCCGGCGGGAACCTACAATGAGCAGTTCTTC
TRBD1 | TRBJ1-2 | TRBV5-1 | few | CASSSGTDIYGYTF | TGCGCCAGCAGCTCGGGGACAGACATCTATGGCTACACCTTC
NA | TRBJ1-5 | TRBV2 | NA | CASSERRANQPQHF | TGTGCCAGCAGTGAAAGGCGGGCAAATCAGCCCCAGCATTTT
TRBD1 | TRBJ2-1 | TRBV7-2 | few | CASSPRGRGYNEQFF | TGTGCCAGCAGTCCAAGGGGCAGGGGGTACAATGAGCAGTTCTTC
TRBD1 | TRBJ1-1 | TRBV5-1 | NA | CASSPGTVAEAFF | TGCGCCAGCAGCCCAGGGACAGTCGCTGAAGCTTTCTTT
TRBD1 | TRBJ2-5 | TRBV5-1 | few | CASSQNRGFASQYF | TGCGCCAGCAGCCAGAACAGGGGGTTCGCGTCCCAGTACTTC
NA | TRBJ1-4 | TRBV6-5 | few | CASSSWVRGVIDVANEKLFF | TGTGCCAGCAGTTCTTGGGTCAGGGGCGTTATCGATGTTGCTAATGAAAAACTGTTTTTT
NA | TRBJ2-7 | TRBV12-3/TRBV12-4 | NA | CASRGRGGEQYF | TGTGCCAGCAGGGGCAGGGGGGGCGAGCAGTACTTC
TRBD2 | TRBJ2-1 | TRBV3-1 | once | CASSISGGRGYNEQFF | TGTGCCAGCAGCATTAGCGGGGGACGCGGATACAATGAGCAGTTCTTC
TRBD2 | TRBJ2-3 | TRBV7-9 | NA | CASSSLISGVGTDTQYF | TGTGCCAGCAGCTCCTTGATTAGCGGGGTCGGCACAGATACGCAGTATTTT
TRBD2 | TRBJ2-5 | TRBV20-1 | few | CSARGASGGAGKTQYF | TGCAGTGCTAGGGGGGCTAGCGGGGGGGCTGGAAAGACCCAGTACTTC
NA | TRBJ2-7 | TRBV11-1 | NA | CASSEGDYEQYF | TGTGCCAGCAGCGAGGGCGATTACGAGCAGTACTTC
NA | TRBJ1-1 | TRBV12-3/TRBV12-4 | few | CASSLSRTNTEAFF | TGTGCCAGCAGTTTAAGCAGGACGAACACTGAAGCTTTCTTT
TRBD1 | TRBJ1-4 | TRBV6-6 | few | CASSYPGTGDGEKLFF | TGTGCCAGCAGTTACCCCGGGACAGGGGACGGGGAAAAACTGTTTTTT
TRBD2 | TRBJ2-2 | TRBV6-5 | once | CASRESGGGTGELFF | TGTGCCAGCAGGGAAAGCGGGGGCGGCACCGGGGAGCTGTTTTTT
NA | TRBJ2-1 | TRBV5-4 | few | CATETGTGSYNEQFF | TGTGCCACCGAGACCGGGACTGGATCCTACAATGAGCAGTTCTTC
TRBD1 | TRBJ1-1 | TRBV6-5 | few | CASSYGTANTEAFF | TGTGCCAGCAGTTACGGGACAGCGAACACTGAAGCTTTCTTT
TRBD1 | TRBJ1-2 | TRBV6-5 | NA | CASSYTRTGGDGYTF | TGTGCCAGCAGTTACACCAGGACAGGGGGAGATGGCTACACCTTC
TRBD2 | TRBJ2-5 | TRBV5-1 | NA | CASSLGGPGGQETQYF | TGCGCCAGCAGCTTGGGAGGGCCGGGAGGCCAAGAGACCCAGTACTTC
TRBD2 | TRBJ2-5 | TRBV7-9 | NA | CASSVLAGRETQYF | TGTGCCAGCAGCGTACTAGCGGGGAGAGAGACCCAGTACTTC
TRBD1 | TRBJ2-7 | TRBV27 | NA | CASTSKDRGYYEQYF | TGTGCCAGCACCTCCAAGGACAGGGGTTACTACGAGCAGTACTTC
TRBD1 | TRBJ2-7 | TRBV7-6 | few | CASSLRGQGFDEQYF | TGTGCCAGCAGCTTAAGGGGACAGGGGTTCGACGAGCAGTACTTC
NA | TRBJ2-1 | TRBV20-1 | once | CSARDEGRGSSYNEQFF | TGCAGTGCTAGAGATGAAGGCAGGGGAAGCTCCTACAATGAGCAGTTCTTC
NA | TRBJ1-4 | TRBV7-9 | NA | CASSGGFSPKLFF | TGTGCCAGCAGCGGGGGCTTCTCCCCAAAACTGTTTTTT
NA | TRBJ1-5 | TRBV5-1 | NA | CASSLFGNNQPQHF | TGCGCCAGCAGCTTGTTTGGCAACAATCAGCCCCAGCATTTT
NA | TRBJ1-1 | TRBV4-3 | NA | CASSQVLILREGITEAFF | TGCGCCAGCAGCCAAGTCCTCATCCTCAGGGAAGGTATCACTGAAGCTTTCTTT
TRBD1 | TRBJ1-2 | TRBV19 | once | CASSLRPGQGAAYGYTF | TGTGCCAGTAGTCTCCGTCCGGGACAGGGGGCGGCCTATGGCTACACCTTC
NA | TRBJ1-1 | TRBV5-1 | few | CASSYRGKRGNLNTEAFF | TGCGCCAGCAGTTACCGAGGGAAGAGAGGGAATTTGAACACTGAAGCTTTCTTT
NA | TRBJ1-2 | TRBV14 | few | CASSQDYGADPYGYTF | TGTGCCAGCAGCCAAGATTACGGGGCGGATCCGTATGGCTACACCTTC
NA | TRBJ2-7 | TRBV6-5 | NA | CASSSSWARSYEQYF | TGTGCCAGCAGTTCTTCATGGGCCCGGAGCTACGAGCAGTACTTC
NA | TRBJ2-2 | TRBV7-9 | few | CASSLHRENTGELFF | TGTGCCAGCAGCCTCCACAGGGAAAACACCGGGGAGCTGTTTTTT
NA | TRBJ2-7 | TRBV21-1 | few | CASSKAKDEASYEQYF | TGTGCCAGCAGCAAAGCGAAGGACGAGGCGTCCTACGAGCAGTACTTC
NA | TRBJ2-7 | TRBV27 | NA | CASSLYNLCGGRVFWYEQYF | TGTGCCAGCAGTTTATACAATCTGTGTGGGGGGCGCGTCTTTTGGTACGAGCAGTACTTC
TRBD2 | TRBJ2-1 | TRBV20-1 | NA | CSANAAGGIKYEQFF | TGCAGTGCCAATGCAGCGGGGGGGATAAAGTATGAGCAGTTCTTC
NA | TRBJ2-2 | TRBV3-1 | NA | CASSQVTLGDGGLFF | TGTGCCAGCAGCCAAGTGACACTAGGAGATGGGGGGCTGTTTTTT
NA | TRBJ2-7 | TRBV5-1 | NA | CASSFGQGYERYF | NA
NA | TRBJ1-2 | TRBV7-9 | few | CASTAGAANYGYTF | TGTGCCAGCACCGCGGGGGCAGCTAACTATGGCTACACCTTC
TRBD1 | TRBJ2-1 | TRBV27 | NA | CARLRAGGLYNEQFF | TGTGCCAGGTTGAGGGCAGGGGGCCTCTACAATGAGCAGTTCTTC
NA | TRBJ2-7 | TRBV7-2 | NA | CASSLSTGGEQYF | TGTGCCAGCAGCTTATCCACCGGGGGAGAGCAGTACTTC
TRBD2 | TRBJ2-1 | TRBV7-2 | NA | CASSFSGGASSYNEQFF | TGTGCCAGCAGCTTTAGCGGGGGGGCCAGCTCCTACAATGAGCAGTTCTTC
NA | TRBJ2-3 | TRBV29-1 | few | CSVKRGTTDTQYF | TGCAGCGTTAAACGGGGGACTACAGATACGCAGTATTTT
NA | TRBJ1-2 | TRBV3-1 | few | CASSQGPGVNYGYTF | TGTGCCAGCAGCCAAGGTCCGGGGGTAAACTATGGCTACACCTTC
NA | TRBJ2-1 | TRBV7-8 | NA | CASSPGGGHNEQFF | TGTGCCAGCAGCCCTGGAGGGGGCCACAATGAGCAGTTCTTC
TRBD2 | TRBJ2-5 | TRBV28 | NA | CASSLAGGLEETQYF | TGTGCCAGCAGTTTAGCGGGGGGTTTAGAAGAGACCCAGTACTTC
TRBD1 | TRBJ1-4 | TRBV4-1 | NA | CASSQETGVLGEKLFF | TGCGCCAGCAGCCAAGAAACAGGGGTGTTAGGTGAAAAACTGTTTTTT
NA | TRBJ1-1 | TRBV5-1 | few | CASSLGGALSGTEAFF | TGCGCCAGCAGCCTCGGGGGGGCCCTAAGTGGCACTGAAGCTTTCTTT
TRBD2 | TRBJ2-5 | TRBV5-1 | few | CASSLVQGTSEETQYF | TGCGCCAGCAGCTTAGTACAAGGGACTAGCGAAGAGACCCAGTACTTC
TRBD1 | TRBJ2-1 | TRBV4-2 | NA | CASSPIGRGNNEQFF | TGTGCCAGCAGCCCGATTGGCAGGGGGAACAATGAGCAGTTCTTC